The present entry profiles one T cell receptor beta chain with its context. The data stem from a study of blood T cell repertoires in COVID-19. Across the whole study: Samples representing acute and convalescent COVID-19 were sourced from the United States, Italy and Spain. T cells, B-cell-depleted T cells, or PBMCs supplied cDNA or gDNA.

Trimming shortened V by 3 bases and J by 8 bases, and 19 bases separated the two germline ends. Germline V gene lookup returns CDR1 SGHNT and CDR2 YYREEE (reference sequence). The CDR3 spans 15 residues. As originally analysed: Counts of nucleated cells, estimated from reference gene primer amplification, were obtained. Sequencing used immunoSEQ multiplex PCR; TCRdb keeps in-frame clones, though not all of them. For V, J and clone size, that table is used; D and trimming come from the DNA. The sample has some 150,000 clones; 70% to 90% are singletons. The sequence was collected from a woman aged 55-70 years with acute or convalescent COVID-19. The chain employs TRBV5-4 and TRBJ2-3; maybe TRBD2 (6 bases). Sequenced sample: peripheral blood. The CDR3 nucleotides are TGTGCCAGCAGCTCAATGGGACTGAGTCTCTTTACGCAGTATTTT. This codes for CASSSMGLSLFTQYF.